This T cell receptor beta chain was retrieved from a study of cytomegalovirus exposure and HLA in healthy donors. About the research overall: A prior analysis found 117 million unique TCR beta sequences from some 200 million T cells. Notes on the study in general: Earlier results showed most TCR beta V segments being productive about 90% or about 30% of the time. CMV antigen specificity was confirmed in vitro for three CMV-associated chains. Presence/absence analysis assumed near-uniform sequencing depth across donors.

Germline CDR1 SGHTA, CDR2 FQGNSA. The CDR3 is made up of 18 amino acids. The junction had 16 bases not matched to a gene; V was cut back by 5 bases and J by 4 bases. Primers included in the PCR were 60 Vbeta and 13 Jbeta primers. Sequencing was performed with immunoSEQ multiplex PCR; in TCRdb, only in-frame clones are kept and a portion is missing. The sample lists some 150,000 clones; around 80% were seen once. With regard to this clone: Its target is not known.

What was sequenced was PBMCs. The receptor was isolated from a woman between 50 and 59 years old in good health and CMV-seropositive. The V and J genes are TRBV7-2 and TRBJ2-5, with 10 bases identical to TRBD1. The CDR3 reads CASSARDRGVRSRETQYF. CDR3 nucleotides: TGTGCCAGCAGCGCCCGGGACAGGGGCGTAAGATCTCGAGAGACCCAGTACTTC. The whole variable domain, remainder taken from reference TRBV7-2 and TRBJ2-5, is GAGVSQSPSNKVTEKGKDVELRCDPISGHTALYWYRQSLGQGLEFLIYFQGNSAPDKSGLPSDRFSAERTGGSVSTLTIQRTQQEDSAVYLCASSARDRGVRSRETQYFGPGTRLLVL.